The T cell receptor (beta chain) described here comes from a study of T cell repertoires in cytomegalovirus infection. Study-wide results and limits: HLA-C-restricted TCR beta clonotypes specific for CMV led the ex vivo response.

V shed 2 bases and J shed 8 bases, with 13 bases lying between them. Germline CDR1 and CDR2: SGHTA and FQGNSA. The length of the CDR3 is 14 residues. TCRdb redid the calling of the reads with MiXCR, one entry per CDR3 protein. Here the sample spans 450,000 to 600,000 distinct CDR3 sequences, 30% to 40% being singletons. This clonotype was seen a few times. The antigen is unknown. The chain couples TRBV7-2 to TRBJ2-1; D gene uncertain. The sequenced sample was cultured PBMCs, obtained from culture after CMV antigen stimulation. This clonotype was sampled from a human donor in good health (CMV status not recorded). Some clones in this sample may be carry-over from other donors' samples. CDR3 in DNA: TGTGCCAGCAGCTTAAATCCAAGGTCGGATGAGCAGTTCTTC. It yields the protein CASSLNPRSDEQFF. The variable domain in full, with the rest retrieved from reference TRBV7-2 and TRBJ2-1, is GAGVSQSPSNKVTEKGKDVELRCDPISGHTALYWYRQSLGQGLEFLIYFQGNSAPDKSGLPSDRFSAERTGGSVSTLTIQRTQQEDSAVYLCASSLNPRSDEQFFGPGTRLTVL.